This T cell receptor beta chain was recorded in a study of T-cell memory formation after mild COVID-19. The overall study: There were largely donor-specific TCR clusters.

Via MiXCR, TCRdb re-called the 5' RACE reads, giving one row per CDR3 protein. The profile shows about 62,000 distinct CDR3 sequences, around 10% of them singletons. The CDR3 is made up of 15 amino acids. V was cut by 3 bases and J by 4 bases, with 15 bases left in between. The receptor was isolated from a man younger than 35 who had mild COVID-19 (a few samples of this study predate the infection). Cell type and time point are not known. The chain links TRBV12-3 or TRBV12-4 to TRBJ1-2, with D hard to call. Material for sequencing was PBMCs or a T cell subset sorted from them (not recorded which). Here the CDR3 reads CASSFGRASPYGYTF. The CDR3 region has the DNA TGTGCCAGCAGTTTTGGGCGGGCCTCCCCCTATGGCTACACCTTC.